Below, 23 T cell receptor beta chains from the same sample are listed, as sequenced in a study of blood T cell repertoires in COVID-19. Assay: immunoSEQ multiplex PCR; the TCRdb copy retains only in-frame clones and omits some. The table lists roughly 350,000 clones, 85% to 90% of them singletons. The sample comprised peripheral blood. All receptors derive from a woman between 45 and 65 years old with active or convalescent COVID-19.

This rearrangement joins TRBV7-2 to TRBJ2-7; possible D gene TRBD2, 6 bases. CDR1 and CDR2 (germline): SGHTA, FQGNSA. The CDR3 consists of 16 residues. The V gene lost 5 bases and the J gene lost 3 bases, with 20 bases spanning the gap. In nucleotides, the CDR3 is TGTGCCAGCAGCCCCTTCGCGACTAGTATGGTCTACGAGCAGTACTTC. Protein product: CASSPFATSMVYEQYF. The full variable domain, its missing parts supplied by reference TRBV7-2 and TRBJ2-7, is GAGVSQSPSNKVTEKGKDVELRCDPISGHTALYWYRQSLGQGLEFLIYFQGNSAPDKSGLPSDRFSAERTGGSVSTLTIQRTQQEDSAVYLCASSPFATSMVYEQYFGPGTRLTVT.

In DNA form, the CDR3 reads TGTGCCAGCAGCTTAGAACTAGCCCCCCGCGTGCAGTTCTTC. Amino acid sequence: CASSLELAPRVQFF. V usage is TRBV13 and J usage is TRBJ2-1; tentatively, D is TRBD2 (6 bases). The CDR3 is made up of 14 amino acids. Germline CDR1 reads PRHDT; CDR2 reads FYEKMQ (reference sequence). Trimming left V 1 base short and J 12 bases short, with 16 bases between.

Notes on this clone: At one end, the junction sequence differs from germline, possibly due to a read error. This chain uses TRBV2 with TRBJ1-1; D gene unclear. CDR1 SNHLY and CDR2 FYNNEI come from the germline V gene. This CDR3 has 13 amino acids. CDR3 sequence reads: CASSIGPYTEAFF. The CDR3 nucleotides are TGTGCCAGCAGTATTGGGCCGTACACCGAAGCTTTCTTT.

The CDR3 region has the DNA TGTGCCAGCACCCCGGCGGTGGAACAGCCCCAGCATTTT. It yields the protein CASTPAVEQPQHF. J is TRBJ1-5 and V is TRBV5-8; D not resolved. The CDR3 runs to 13 residues. Per the germline V gene, CDR1 is SGHTS and CDR2 is YDEGEE. Trimming removed 6 bases from V and 7 bases from J, with 14 bases in between. Together with reference TRBV5-8 and TRBJ1-5, the CDR3 gives the full variable domain: EAGVTQSPTHLIKTRGQQATLRCSPISGHTSVYWYQQALGLGLQFLLWYDEGEERNRGNFPPRFSGRQFPNYSSELNVNALELEDSALYLCASTPAVEQPQHFGDGTRLSIL.

The chain couples TRBV7-3 to TRBJ1-1; 7 bases fit TRBD1. CDR3 length: 15 residues. Germline trimming cut 6 bases from V and 1 base from J; bases unmatched to any gene: 8. The germline V gene has CDR1 SGHTA and CDR2 FQGTGA. As DNA, the CDR3 is TGTGCCAGCAGATTAGACAGGGTCGGGAACACTGAAGCTTTCTTT. It translates to CASRLDRVGNTEAFF. The full variable domain, in which reference TRBV7-3 and TRBJ1-1 provide the parts outside the CDR3, is GAGVSQTPSNKVTEKGKYVELRCDPISGHTALYWYRQSLGQGPEFLIYFQGTGAADDSGLPNDRFFAVRPEGSVSTLKIQRTERGDSAVYLCASRLDRVGNTEAFFGQGTRLTVV.

The chain joins TRBV6-1 to TRBJ2-7; tentatively, D is TRBD2 (5 bases). This CDR3 contains 17 residues. V lost 3 bases, J lost 0 bases, and 18 bases lay in between. The germline gives CDR1 MNHNS, CDR2 SASEGT. As DNA, the CDR3 is TGTGCCAGCAGTGATGTCCGGGGTGGGTCCCCCTCCTACGAGCAGTACTTC. Translating it yields CASSDVRGGSPSYEQYF.

This clone was observed once. The chain joins TRBV6-5 to TRBJ1-1; D uncertain. Germline V CDR1 and CDR2: MNHEY, SVGAGI. This CDR3 spans 11 amino acids. Trimming shortened V by 2 bases and J by 8 bases, and 6 bases separated the two germline ends. This chain's CDR3 is CASSYGQEAFF. CDR3 bases: TGTGCCAGCAGTTACGGCCAGGAAGCTTTCTTT.

This sequence joins TRBV4-3 and TRBJ2-6, with 12 bases identical to TRBD2. The CDR3 extends over 19 amino acids. Losses at the gene ends were 3 bases for V and 3 bases for J; bases not matched to a gene: 9. Germline V gene data show CDR1 as LGHNA and CDR2 as YSLEER. CDR3 sequence: CASSHLGTSGGSGANVLTF. The DNA of the CDR3 is TGCGCCAGCAGCCACCTAGGCACTAGCGGGGGGAGTGGGGCCAACGTCCTGACTTTC.

The genes are TRBV19 and TRBJ1-5; 7 bases map to TRBD1. The CDR3 runs 14 residues. In germline, CDR1 is LNHDA, CDR2 SQIVND (reference sequence). V lost 7 bases, J lost 6 bases, and 9 bases stayed unmatched. The CDR3 DNA follows: TGTGCCAGTATTTCGAGGGGGCGCCGTCAGCCCCAGCATTTT. Amino acids: CASISRGRRQPQHF.

The gene calls are TRBV2 and TRBJ1-4; D is undetermined. This CDR3 comprises 15 residues. The germline V gene has CDR1 SNHLY and CDR2 FYNNEI. The V and J ends lost 2 bases and 5 bases respectively, with 12 bases between them. As DNA, the CDR3 is TGTGCCAGCAGTGAAAATAACAGCAGGAATGAAAAACTGTTTTTT. Translating it yields CASSENNSRNEKLFF. Looking up the rest from reference TRBV2 and TRBJ1-4 gives the full variable domain: EPEVTQTPSHQVTQMGQEVILRCVPISNHLYFYWYRQILGQKVEFLVSFYNNEISEKSEIFDDQFSVERPDGSNFTLKIRSTKLEDSAMYFCASSENNSRNEKLFFGSGTQLSVL.

The chain is built from TRBV19 and TRBJ1-6; D is undetermined. The ends were cut back, 3 bases at V and 3 bases at J, with 6 bases in the middle. The CDR3 extends over 14 amino acids. Looked up from germline, CDR1 is LNHDA and CDR2 is SQIVND (reference sequence). The CDR3 reads CASSIKSYNSPLHF. The CDR3 DNA is TGTGCCAGTAGTATCAAGAGCTATAATTCACCCCTCCACTTT.

The chain is built from TRBV6-5 and TRBJ1-1, with D maybe TRBD1 (5 bases). The CDR3 totals 13 residues. The V end lost 5 bases, the J end lost 1 base, and 8 bases lay between the germline ends. Per germline, CDR1 MNHEY and CDR2 SVGAGI. As DNA, the CDR3 is TGTGCCAGCAGTCGACAGACGAACACTGAAGCTTTCTTT. It is translated as CASSRQTNTEAFF.

This sequence joins TRBV4-2 and TRBJ1-2; D is unclear. Germline-derived CDR1 and CDR2 are LGHNA and YNFKEQ. The V and J ends lost 5 bases and 1 base respectively, with 11 bases between them. The CDR3 runs to 14 residues. The CDR3 is CASSFSGSNYGYTF. Here the CDR3 DNA reads TGTGCCAGCAGCTTCTCCGGGAGTAACTATGGCTACACCTTC.

The chain's CDR3 is CASSTIQGITDTQYF. Here the CDR3 DNA reads TGTGCCAGCAGCACTATCCAGGGAATCACAGATACGCAGTATTTT. V gene TRBV7-9 combines with J gene TRBJ2-3; TRBD1 is a possible D gene (5 bases). This CDR3 spans 15 amino acids. Germline lookup yields CDR1 SEHNR and CDR2 FQNEAQ (reference sequence). V lost 5 bases to trimming and J lost 2 bases, with 14 bases between them.

The rearrangement joins TRBV10-3 to TRBJ2-7; D is possibly TRBD2 (7 bases). CDR1 and CDR2 (germline): ENHRY, SYGVKD. The CDR3 spans 15 residues. Trimming pared 2 bases from V and 5 bases from J, leaving 16 bases between. The CDR3 here is CAISEIRGGGNEQYF. Here the CDR3 DNA reads TGTGCCATCAGTGAGATCCGAGGGGGGGGAAACGAGCAGTACTTC.

The rearrangement uses TRBV12-5 and TRBJ2-7, with D maybe TRBD2 (5 bases). V lost 0 bases and J 0 bases, leaving 9 bases between the germline ends. Germline V lookup: CDR1 LGHNT, CDR2 FRNRAP. There are 15 residues in the CDR3. Here the CDR3 DNA reads TGTGCTAGTGGTTTGGTCTCGGGAAGCTCCTACGAGCAGTACTTC. Residues: CASGLVSGSSYEQYF.

This clone was observed a single time. V is TRBV7-2 and J is TRBJ2-7, with 10 bases that match TRBD1. V shed 7 bases, J shed 4 bases, and the junction held 7 bases outside the gene matches. This CDR3 has 14 amino acids. CDR1 SGHTA and CDR2 FQGNSA come from the germline V gene. The CDR3 protein is CASKMDRGMYEQYF. CDR3 nucleotides: TGTGCCAGCAAGATGGACAGGGGGATGTACGAGCAGTACTTC.

This chain joins TRBV27 and TRBJ2-7; 11 positions match TRBD1. CDR3 size: 16 residues. Unmatched junction bases numbered 13, after V lost 9 bases and J lost 3 bases. In germline, CDR1 is MNHEY, CDR2 SMNVEV (reference sequence). The CDR3 here is CASSVIPGTGGYEQYF. The CDR3 bases are TGTGCCAGTAGTGTAATTCCCGGGACAGGGGGCTACGAGCAGTACTTC.

This chain uses TRBV6-2 or TRBV6-3 with TRBJ2-7, with 14 nucleotides matching TRBD2. The CDR3 extends over 16 amino acids. Germline CDR1 and CDR2: MNHEY and SVGEGT. After removal of 2 bases from V and 3 bases from J, the junction contained 3 bases not matched to a gene. In DNA, the CDR3 is TGTGCCAGCAGTTACGGGACTAGCGGGAGCCACTACGAGCAGTACTTC. Translated: CASSYGTSGSHYEQYF.

The genes are TRBV9 and TRBJ1-5; 10 bases align to TRBD1. The CDR3 length is 15 residues. V was pared by 0 bases and J by 12 bases, with 9 bases of the junction left unmatched. Germline V CDR1 and CDR2: SGDLS, YYNGEE. CDR3 bases: TGTGCCAGCAGCGTAGGGGGAGGGACAGGGGAGTACCAGCATTTT. It specifies CASSVGGGTGEYQHF.

This chain links TRBV4-2 with TRBJ2-7; 7 bases match TRBD1. The trim removed 3 bases at V and 2 bases at J, leaving 16 bases unmatched. This CDR3 region has 18 residues. Germline loops: CDR1 LGHNA, CDR2 YNFKEQ. Here the CDR3 DNA reads TGTGCCAGCAGCCAGGAATATACTACCAGGGACAGACCCTACGAGCAGTACTTC. It specifies CASSQEYTTRDRPYEQYF.

The rearrangement uses TRBV14 and TRBJ2-5; 13 nucleotides align to TRBD2. The germline CDR1 and CDR2 sequences are SGHDN and FVKESK. The CDR3 contains 18 residues. Unmatched junction bases numbered 7, after V lost 1 base and J lost 2 bases. CDR3 bases: TGTGCCAGCAGCCAAGTAAGGCGACTAGCGGGAGGACAAGAGACCCAGTACTTC. Its protein is CASSQVRRLAGGQETQYF.

The CDR3 DNA reads as TGTGCCACCAGCAGAGCTGTCGGGACTCCCAGAGAGACCCAGTACTTC. Amino acid sequence: CATSRAVGTPRETQYF. This rearrangement joins TRBV15 to TRBJ2-5; tentatively, D is TRBD2 (6 bases). V lost 1 base and J lost 4, with 16 bases in between. This CDR3 region has 16 residues. Germline V CDR1 and CDR2: LNHNV, YYDKDF (reference sequence).